Presented here are 10 T cell receptor beta chains from one specimen sequenced in a study of T cells in Graves' hyperthyroidism and ophthalmopathy. Template material for amplifying TCR beta CDR3 regions consisted of RNA transcripts. The TCR CDR3 first-round RT-PCR relied on the HTBI primer set. One entry per CDR3 protein results from TCRdb running MiXCR on the multiplex PCR reads. The repertoire holds 350,000 to 450,000 distinct CDR3 sequences, with 11% to 15% as singletons. The sequenced sample was blood. The source of these receptors is a woman aged 60-75 years with Graves' hyperthyroidism.

The sample holds many counts of this clonotype. The chain is built from TRBV6-2 or TRBV6-3 and TRBJ1-2, with 8 positions matching TRBD1. The CDR3 covers 15 residues. V lost 6 bases, J lost 8 bases, and 14 bases stayed unmatched. Germline CDR1 and CDR2: MNHEY and SVGEGT. CDR3 region: CASSTGQGEGGGYTF. Written as DNA, the CDR3 is TGTGCCAGCAGCACCGGACAGGGAGAAGGAGGCGGCTACACCTTC.

This clonotype was counted between two and nine times. This may be a read error: a much more frequent sequence differs by one nucleotide. This sequence joins TRBV2 and TRBJ2-3, with 7 bases identical to TRBD1. CDR3 length: 14 residues. Germline V gives CDR1 SNHLY, CDR2 FYNNEI. CDR3 nucleotides: TGTGCCAGCGGGGGACAGAGCACCACAGATACGCAGTGTTTT. Amino acid sequence: CASGGQSTTDTQCF. Supplemented by reference TRBV2 and TRBJ2-3, the full variable domain reads EPEVTQTPSHQVTQMGQEVILRCVPISNHLYFYWYRQILGQKVEFLVSFYNNEISEKSEIFDDQFSVERPDGSNFTLKIRSTKLEDSAMYFCASGGQSTTDTQCFGPGTRLTVL.

This clonotype was detected many times. The chain employs TRBV5-8 and TRBJ2-1; 9 positions match TRBD1. The V segment lost 0 bases and the J segment 4 bases; nucleotides outside the gene matches: 5. The CDR3 contains 16 residues. Germline CDR1 is SGHTS and CDR2 is YDEGEE. The CDR3 DNA follows: TGTGCCAGCAGCTTGGCTTGGGACAGGGTATACAATGAGCAGTTCTTC. Translating it yields CASSLAWDRVYNEQFF.

On this clonotype: As the CDR3 is not closed by the conserved phenylalanine or tryptophan, this likely results from a read error. The chain couples TRBV24-1 to TRBJ1-1; a weak D match, TRBD1 (5 bases). With 3 bases removed from V and 4 bases from J, the gap between germline ends came to 14 bases. CDR1 KGHDR and CDR2 SFDVKD come from the germline V gene. The length of the CDR3 is 15 residues. CDR3 sequence reads: CATSDTSRGGTEAFL. The CDR3 coding sequence is TGTGCCACCAGTGATACGAGCCGGGGGGGCACTGAAGCTTTCCTT.

There are a few counts of this clonotype. The chain links TRBV20-1 to TRBJ2-3; no firm D call. Germline lookup yields CDR1 DFQATT and CDR2 SNEGSKA (reference sequence). Between the trimmed V and J ends, which lost 0 bases and 4 bases, there was a span of 11 bases. The CDR3 extends over 14 amino acids. Written as DNA, the CDR3 is TGCAGTGCTAGAGATCTGTCAGGTGCAGATACGCAGTATTTT. Its protein is CSARDLSGADTQYF.

The chain links TRBV18 to TRBJ1-1; D is uncertain. V was trimmed by 1 base and J by 0 bases, leaving 9 bases between them. This CDR3 contains 15 residues. In germline, CDR1 is KGHSH, CDR2 LQKENI. CDR3 DNA sequence: TGTGCCAGCTCACCACTCACGCGGTTGAACACTGAAGCTTTCTTT. Its protein product is CASSPLTRLNTEAFF.

In its sample, this clonotype was seen many times. The chain joins TRBV30 to TRBJ2-3; TRBD1 matches 8 bases. There are 15 residues in the CDR3. The V gene's germline CDR1 is GTSNPN and CDR2 SVGIG (reference sequence). J lost 0 bases, V lost 0 bases, and 2 bases had no gene match. CDR3 sequence reads: CAWSVGQGSTDTQYF. CDR3 nucleotides: TGTGCCTGGAGTGTCGGACAGGGTAGCACAGATACGCAGTATTTT.

This clonotype was picked up many times. The chain links TRBV6-1 to TRBJ1-3; TRBD1 matches 7 bases. Trimming took 6 bases from V and 2 from J; bases not matched to a gene: 7. This CDR3 is built from 15 residues. From germline, CDR1 is MNHNS and CDR2 SASEGT. In nucleotides, the CDR3 is TGTGCCAGCAGCCTTACAGGGGACGCTGGAAACACCATATATTTT. Translated, it gives CASSLTGDAGNTIYF.

This clonotype has ten or more counts. The V gene is TRBV3-1, the J gene TRBJ1-2, with D unclear. Germline CDR1 LGHDT, CDR2 YNNKEL (reference sequence). The CDR3 consists of 16 residues. Trimming shortened V by 2 bases and J by 4 bases, and 17 bases separated the two germline ends. This CDR3 is CASSQRFDQAFYGYTF. In nucleotides, the CDR3 is TGTGCCAGCAGCCAAAGATTCGATCAGGCCTTCTATGGCTACACCTTC.

To note about this clonotype: One end of the junction does not line up with germline, which may come from a read error. This rearrangement joins TRBV29-1 to TRBJ2-2, with TRBD2 matching over 10 bases. The length of the CDR3 is 16 residues. Germline lookup yields CDR1 SQVTM and CDR2 ANQGSEA. CDR3 residues: CSVERVAGGHTGELLF. The CDR3 DNA sequence: TGCAGCGTTGAAAGGGTAGCGGGAGGCCACACCGGGGAGCTGCTTTTT.